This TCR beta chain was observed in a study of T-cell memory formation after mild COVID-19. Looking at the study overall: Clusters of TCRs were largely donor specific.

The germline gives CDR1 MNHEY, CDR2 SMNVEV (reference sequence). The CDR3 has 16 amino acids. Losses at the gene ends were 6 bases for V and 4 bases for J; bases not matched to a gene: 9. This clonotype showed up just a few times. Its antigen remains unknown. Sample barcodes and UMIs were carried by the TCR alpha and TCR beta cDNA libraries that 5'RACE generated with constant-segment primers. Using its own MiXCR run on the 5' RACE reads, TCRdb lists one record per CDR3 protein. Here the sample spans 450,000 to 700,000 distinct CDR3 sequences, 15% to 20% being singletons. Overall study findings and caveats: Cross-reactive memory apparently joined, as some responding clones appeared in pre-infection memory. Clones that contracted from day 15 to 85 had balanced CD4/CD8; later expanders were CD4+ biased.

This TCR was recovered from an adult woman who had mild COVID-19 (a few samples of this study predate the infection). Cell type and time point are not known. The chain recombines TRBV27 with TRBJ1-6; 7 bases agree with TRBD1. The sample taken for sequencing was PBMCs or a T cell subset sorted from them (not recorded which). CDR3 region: CASSLTTGQYNSPLHF. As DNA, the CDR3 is TGTGCCAGCAGCCTTACCACGGGACAGTATAATTCACCCCTCCACTTT.